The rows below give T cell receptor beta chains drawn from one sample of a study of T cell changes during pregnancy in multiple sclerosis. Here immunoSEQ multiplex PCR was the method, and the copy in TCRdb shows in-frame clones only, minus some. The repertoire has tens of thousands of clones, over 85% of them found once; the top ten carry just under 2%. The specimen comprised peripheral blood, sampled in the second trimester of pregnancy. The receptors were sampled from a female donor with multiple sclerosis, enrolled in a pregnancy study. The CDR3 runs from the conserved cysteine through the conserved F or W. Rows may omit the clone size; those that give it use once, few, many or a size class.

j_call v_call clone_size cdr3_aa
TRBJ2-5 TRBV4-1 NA CASSQDQSGQETQYF
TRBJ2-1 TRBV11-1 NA CASSKRGPAGPNEQFF
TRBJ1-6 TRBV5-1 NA CASSDGQGSNSPLHF
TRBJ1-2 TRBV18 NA CASSPLRNENYGYTF
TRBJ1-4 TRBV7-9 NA CASSSTGSGEKLFF
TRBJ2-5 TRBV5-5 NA CASSFTTSYRETQYF
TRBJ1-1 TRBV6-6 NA CASSYEINTEAFF
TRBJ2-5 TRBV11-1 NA CASSARWLHQETQYF
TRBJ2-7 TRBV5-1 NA CASSMGGRGDEQYF
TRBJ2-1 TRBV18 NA CASSPLEPFSYNEQFF
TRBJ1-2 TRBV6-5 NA CASRKAMSSYGYTF
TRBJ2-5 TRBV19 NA CASSDTMGGETQYF
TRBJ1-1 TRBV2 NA CASKDGQGGIMNTEAFF
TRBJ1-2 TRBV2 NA CASSRSRLNYGYTF
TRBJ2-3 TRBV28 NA CASRAANTQYF
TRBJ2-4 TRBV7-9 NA CASSSRVAGSKNIQYF
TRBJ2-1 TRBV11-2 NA CASSLDLASGLNNEQFF
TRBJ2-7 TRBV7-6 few CASSLALRDGQYF
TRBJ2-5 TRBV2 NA CASKPSGGPQETQYF
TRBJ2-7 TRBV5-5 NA CASRPQGWSYEQYF
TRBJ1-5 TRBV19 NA CASHPGGGEGQPQHF
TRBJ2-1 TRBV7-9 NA CASRTGTGGRGEQFF
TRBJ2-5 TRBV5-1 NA CASSETGGAETQYF
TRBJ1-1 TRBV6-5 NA CASSNQGASTEAFF
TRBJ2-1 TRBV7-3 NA CASSSSSGTYNEQFF
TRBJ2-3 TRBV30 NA CAWSVSFTDTQYF
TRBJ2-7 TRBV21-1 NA CARKGFLSYEQYF
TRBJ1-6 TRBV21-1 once CASRQRGGSYNSPLHF
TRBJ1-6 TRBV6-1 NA CASSEATAGHSPLHF
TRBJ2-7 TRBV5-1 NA CASSTTDRTYEQYF
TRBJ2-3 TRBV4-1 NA CASSQDSADTQYF
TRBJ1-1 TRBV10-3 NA CAITRDRGTEAFF
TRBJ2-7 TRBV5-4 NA CASSPTPSSYEQYF
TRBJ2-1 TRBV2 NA CASSEVLTGEQFF
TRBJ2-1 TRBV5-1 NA CASSLGAVWDEQFF
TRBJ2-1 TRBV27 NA CASTVSNSYNEQFF
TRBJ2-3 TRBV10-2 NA CASSEPRLAASTDTQYF
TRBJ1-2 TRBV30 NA CAWRPTGHGYTF
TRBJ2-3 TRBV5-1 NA CASSRARDTVPDTQYF
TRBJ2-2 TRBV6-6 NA CASSYSNSVAGELFF
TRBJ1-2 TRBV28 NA CASTGTPVYGYTF
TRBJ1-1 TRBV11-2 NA CASSLSGGTVMNTEAFF
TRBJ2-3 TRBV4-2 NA CASSAAIGGRGTDTQYF
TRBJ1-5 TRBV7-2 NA CASSLEAQGSNQPQHF
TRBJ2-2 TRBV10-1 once CASRLPGLNTGELFF
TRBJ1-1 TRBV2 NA CASKRYTEAFF
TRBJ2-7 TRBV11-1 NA CASSSSPYEQYF
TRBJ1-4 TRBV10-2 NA CASSESAVRGKLFF
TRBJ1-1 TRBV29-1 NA CSVEGGQMNTEAFF
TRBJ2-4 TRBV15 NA CATSTDSKNIQYF
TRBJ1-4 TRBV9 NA CASSPQGSTNEKLFF
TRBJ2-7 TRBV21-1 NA CASSKEIVGTYPYEQYF
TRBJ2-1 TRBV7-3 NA CASSLGLRGRVGNEQFF
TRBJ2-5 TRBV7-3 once CASSLTAPGASGKETQYF
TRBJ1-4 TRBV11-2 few CASSPGEGTGLGEKLFF
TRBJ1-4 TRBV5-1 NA CASTPIGTGYEKLFF
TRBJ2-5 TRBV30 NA CAWSIKETQYF